These 25 T cell receptor beta chains were all obtained from the same sample, sequenced in a study of CD8+CD57+ T cells in acquired aplastic anemia. Before being chosen for sequencing, patients had shown CD8+CD57+ cell expansion by flow cytometry. For CDR3 and TCR beta VDJ profiling, genomic DNA was the template used. MiXCR was run by TCRdb on the reads, yielding one entry per CDR3 protein. The repertoire holds 150,000 to 200,000 distinct CDR3 sequences, with under 50% as singletons. The sample consisted of sorted CD4+, CD8+, or CD8+CD57+ T cells (not recorded which) from PBMCs. The receptors were sampled from a human donor with aplastic anemia.

The chain employs TRBV6-1 and TRBJ2-7, with a weak D call TRBD1 (5 bases). Germline V CDR1 and CDR2: MNHNS, SASEGT. V was shortened by 6 bases and J by 6 bases, with 21 bases between the two germline ends. This CDR3 spans 15 amino acids. The CDR3 here is CASRFTSSPQGEQYF. DNA for the CDR3: TGTGCCAGCAGATTTACGTCCTCACCCCAGGGCGAGCAGTACTTC.

The V and J genes are TRBV4-1 and TRBJ2-1; 11 nucleotides line up with TRBD2. Germline V CDR1 and CDR2: MGHRA, YSYEKL. The CDR3 sequence is 17 residues long. J was trimmed by 4 bases and V by 0 bases; bases with no gene match: 5. CDR3 residues: CASSQERLAGGYNEQFF. The CDR3 nucleotides read TGCGCCAGCAGCCAAGAGAGGCTAGCGGGGGGTTACAATGAGCAGTTCTTC.

This chain joins TRBV10-3 and TRBJ1-2, with TRBD1 as a possible D gene (5 bases). The CDR3 covers 12 residues. Trimming cost V 7 bases and J 2 bases, with 8 bases left between them. CDR1 ENHRY and CDR2 SYGVKD come from the germline V gene. Here the CDR3 DNA reads TGTGCCATCACCGGGACCAACTATGGCTACACCTTC. It encodes CAITGTNYGYTF.

This clonotype came up a few times. The gene calls are TRBV29-1 and TRBJ2-5, with 8 bases matching TRBD2. V trimming: 0 bases; J trimming: 0 bases; junction bases outside the gene matches: 3. This CDR3 comprises 15 residues. Germline CDR1 and CDR2: SQVTM and ANQGSEA. The DNA of the CDR3 is TGCAGCGTTGAAGATAGCGGGGACTACCAAGAGACCCAGTACTTC. Its protein product is CSVEDSGDYQETQYF.

CDR3 nucleotide sequence: TGTGCCTGCGGGGGGATTGTCGCGGATCAGCCCCAGCATTTT. Protein product: CACGGIVADQPQHF. The chain employs TRBV30 and TRBJ1-5, with D perhaps matching TRBD1 (5 bases). The CDR3 runs to 14 residues. In germline, CDR1 is GTSNPN, CDR2 SVGIG (reference sequence). The germline V and J ends were trimmed by 6 bases and 5 bases, with 17 bases remaining between them.

This clonotype was counted at least ten times. The chain recombines TRBV20-1 with TRBJ2-1; 8 bases match TRBD1. The junction had 10 bases not matched to a gene; V was cut back by 4 bases and J by 5 bases. Germline CDR1 and CDR2: DFQATT and SNEGSKA (reference sequence). This CDR3 is built from 15 residues. The CDR3 here is CSANDRTGPHNEQFF. The CDR3 DNA reads as TGCAGTGCTAACGACAGGACAGGGCCCCACAATGAGCAGTTCTTC.

This clonotype was found many times. V usage is TRBV19 and J usage is TRBJ2-7; 8 bases map to TRBD2. Germline trimming cut 3 bases from V and 2 bases from J; bases unmatched to any gene: 18. The CDR3 contains 19 residues. Germline CDR1 reads LNHDA; CDR2 reads SQIVND (reference sequence). The CDR3 nucleotides are TGTGCCAGTAGTATTTCCCGGGCTAGCGGGTCGTTCCAACCCTACGAGCAGTACTTC. Its protein product is CASSISRASGSFQPYEQYF.

This clonotype was seen at least ten times. This chain uses TRBV10-3 with TRBJ2-3, with a weak D call TRBD1 (5 bases). The CDR3 is 13 residues long. The V gene lost 8 bases and the J gene lost 5 bases, with 14 bases spanning the gap. Per germline, CDR1 ENHRY and CDR2 SYGVKD. The CDR3 sequence: CAISIGDRDTQYF. DNA for the CDR3: TGTGCCATCTCAATAGGGGATCGAGATACGCAGTATTTT.

In nucleotides, the CDR3 is TGTGCCACCATTACCGGGACAGACAAGAAAGGCTACACCTTC. It yields the protein CATITGTDKKGYTF. V is TRBV2 and J is TRBJ1-2; 7 bases are shared with TRBD1. The CDR3 loop spans 14 amino acids. The V segment lost 10 bases and the J segment 8 bases; nucleotides outside the gene matches: 16. CDR1 SNHLY and CDR2 FYNNEI come from the germline V gene. The variable domain in full, completed from reference TRBV2 and TRBJ1-2, reads EPEVTQTPSHQVTQMGQEVILRCVPISNHLYFYWYRQILGQKVEFLVSFYNNEISEKSEIFDDQFSVERPDGSNFTLKIRSTKLEDSAMYFCATITGTDKKGYTFGSGTRLTVV.

The table lists this clonotype with many counts. The chain couples TRBV19 to TRBJ1-5; D gene ambiguous. Germline V gene sequence: CDR1 LNHDA, CDR2 SQIVND (reference sequence). Trimming removed 4 bases from V and 0 bases from J, with 7 bases in between. The CDR3 is 14 residues long. The CDR3 is CASSRAASNQPQHF. As DNA, the CDR3 is TGTGCCAGTAGTAGGGCAGCTAGCAATCAGCCCCAGCATTTT.

This clonotype has ten or more counts. This chain links TRBV20-1 with TRBJ2-1; D gene unclear. The CDR3 has 13 amino acids. V was cut by 7 bases and J by 0 bases, with 10 bases left in between. The germline V gene encodes CDR1 DFQATT and CDR2 SNEGSKA (reference sequence). The CDR3 bases are TGCAGTGAAGGCAGGAGCTCCTACAATGAGCAGTTCTTC. It specifies CSEGRSSYNEQFF.

This clonotype has only one observation. The V gene is TRBV7-6, the J gene TRBJ1-5, with D unresolved. The CDR3 loop spans 13 amino acids. CDR1 is SGHVS, CDR2 FNYEAQ, per germline. The germline V and J ends were trimmed by 4 bases and 6 bases, with 10 bases remaining between them. CDR3 loop: CASSSYDSQPQHF. The CDR3 coding sequence is TGTGCCAGCAGCTCGTACGATAGTCAGCCCCAGCATTTT.

To note about this clonotype: This may be a read error: a much more frequent sequence differs by one nucleotide. The J gene is TRBJ2-5, the V gene TRBV5-1, with D perhaps matching TRBD2 (7 bases). The CDR3 covers 12 residues. CDR1 and CDR2 from the germline V gene are SGHRS and YFSETQ. V gave up 6 bases and J gave up 4 bases, with 10 bases separating them. CDR3 protein: CASTGGRETQYF. The CDR3 DNA follows: TGCGCCAGCACGGGGGGCCGAGAGACCCAGTACTTC.

This clonotype was seen repeatedly, ten times or more. The chain employs TRBV10-1 and TRBJ2-5; D is perhaps TRBD1 or TRBD2 (5 bases each). V dropped 4 bases and J dropped 1 base, with 10 bases sitting between them. CDR1 WNHNN and CDR2 SYGVQD come from the germline V gene (reference sequence). CDR3 size: 14 residues. CDR3 DNA: TGCGCCAGCAGTGGCAGGGAGAGCCAAGAGACCCAGTACTTC. Translated: CASSGRESQETQYF.

The J gene is TRBJ1-2, the V gene TRBV2, with unresolved D. V lost 2 bases and J lost 2, with 12 bases in between. This CDR3 comprises 15 residues. Germline V gene lookup returns CDR1 SNHLY and CDR2 FYNNEI. CDR3 nucleotide sequence: TGTGCCAGCAGTGAACGCCAGGTTTTGAACTATGGCTACACCTTC. Amino acid sequence: CASSERQVLNYGYTF.

This clonotype showed up many times. The chain recombines TRBV7-8 with TRBJ2-2; 8 bases are shared with TRBD1. Germline assignment: CDR1 SGHVS and CDR2 FQNEAQ. The CDR3 extends over 18 amino acids. Unmatched junction bases numbered 13, after V lost 6 bases and J lost 1 base. The CDR3 sequence is CASSFRETGTGNTGELFF. Written as DNA, the CDR3 is TGTGCCAGCAGTTTTAGGGAGACCGGGACAGGGAACACCGGGGAGCTGTTTTTT.

As regards this clonotype: A clone one base away is much larger, so this may be a read error. This rearrangement joins TRBV4-2 to TRBJ2-1; either TRBD1 or TRBD2 may supply D (6 bases each). Between the trimmed V and J ends, which lost 4 bases and 9 bases, there was a span of 19 bases. The CDR3 spans 15 residues. The germline gives CDR1 LGHNA, CDR2 YNFKEQ. The CDR3 region has the DNA TGTGCCAGCAGCCCCCTCGGGGGCGGAAGGTTTGAGCAGTTCTTC. It encodes CASSPLGGGRFEQFF.

The V call is TRBV4-3, the J call TRBJ2-7; D unclear. Germline CDR1 is LGHNA and CDR2 is YSLEER. Trimming shortened V by 0 bases and J by 3 bases, and 12 bases separated the two germline ends. There are 15 residues in the CDR3. The CDR3 DNA reads as TGCGCCAGCAGCCAAGATTGGGTGGGGAACTACGAGCAGTACTTC. Amino acids: CASSQDWVGNYEQYF.

This clonotype occurred many times. The chain has TRBV2 and TRBJ2-7; perhaps TRBD1 as D (5 bases). The CDR3 consists of 16 residues. The germline V gene encodes CDR1 SNHLY and CDR2 FYNNEI. V was clipped by 6 bases and J by 0 bases, with 18 bases between them. The CDR3 nucleotides read TGTGCCAGCAGGCCTAGGGGCAGAATACTCTCCTACGAGCAGTACTTC. Residues: CASRPRGRILSYEQYF.

Ten or more counts support this clonotype. The chain couples TRBV12-5 to TRBJ2-2, with a weak D call TRBD1 (5 bases). The CDR3 contains 14 residues. Germline V lookup: CDR1 LGHNT, CDR2 FRNRAP. V shed 1 base and J shed 8 bases, with 11 bases lying between them. CDR3: CASGLAGHRGELFF. CDR3 nucleotides: TGTGCTAGTGGTTTGGCCGGACACAGAGGGGAGCTGTTTTTT.

This clonotype came up many times. The gene calls are TRBV5-8 and TRBJ2-5; D is tentatively TRBD1 or TRBD2 (5 bases each). This CDR3 comprises 13 residues. The germline V gene encodes CDR1 SGHTS and CDR2 YDEGEE. The V and J ends lost 0 bases and 13 bases respectively, with 16 bases between them. The CDR3 coding sequence is TGTGCCAGCAGCTTGGGGAGGACTTGGGGCCCGTACTTC. Protein: CASSLGRTWGPYF.

V gene TRBV6-2 or TRBV6-3 combines with J gene TRBJ2-1; D gene unclear. Trimming removed 0 bases at V and 8 bases at J, with 14 bases between. CDR1 is MNHEY and CDR2 is SVGEGT in the germline V gene. This CDR3 is 15 amino acids long. The CDR3 protein is CASSYSKAWAYEQFF. The CDR3 DNA sequence: TGTGCCAGCAGTTACTCGAAGGCTTGGGCGTATGAGCAGTTCTTC.

The chain has TRBV20-1 and TRBJ2-1; D is undetermined. From germline, CDR1 is DFQATT and CDR2 SNEGSKA (reference sequence). The CDR3 has 11 residues. Trimming took off 2 bases at V and 1 base at J, with 0 bases between the two ends. As DNA, the CDR3 is TGCAGTGCTAGATCCTACAATGAGCAGTTCTTC. This sequence encodes CSARSYNEQFF.

The chain couples TRBV18 to TRBJ2-7; TRBD2 aligns across 10 bases. The junction had 9 bases not matched to a gene; V was cut back by 3 bases and J by 7 bases. The CDR3 runs 15 residues. Germline CDR1 is KGHSH and CDR2 is LQKENI. Written as DNA, the CDR3 is TGTGCCAGCTCACCGTCAAGCGGGGGGGCGGGGGAGCAGTACTTC. It is translated as CASSPSSGGAGEQYF. The full variable domain, rest sourced from reference TRBV18 and TRBJ2-7, is NAGVMQNPRHLVRRRGQEARLRCSPMKGHSHVYWYRQLPEEGLKFMVYLQKENIIDESGMPKERFSAEFPKEGPSILRIQQVVRGDSAAYFCASSPSSGGAGEQYFGPGTRLTVT.

This clonotype was detected only a few times. The chain employs TRBV3-1 and TRBJ2-5; 11 bases align to TRBD1. The CDR3 runs 15 residues. Unmatched junction bases numbered 6, after V lost 4 bases and J lost 5 bases. In germline, CDR1 is LGHDT, CDR2 YNNKEL (reference sequence). CDR3 amino acids: CASSPGTGGAETQYF. The CDR3 nucleotides read TGTGCCAGCAGCCCCGGGACAGGGGGGGCGGAGACCCAGTACTTC.